The T cell receptor beta chain under discussion was sequenced for a study of human T cells and chemical hapten exposure (dated by TCRdb to the early 2020s). Broadly, across the study: For sensitization, 2% DPC in acetone was applied to an approximately 2 cm by approximately 2 cm area of upper inner arm skin. Blood samples were taken from patients before sensitization (week 0) and then at 2, 6 and about 24 weeks after DPC sensitization. In alopecia patients, the study followed how the peripheral blood TCR repertoire changed in vivo over primary and secondary sensitization to diphenylcyclopropenone (DPC), a hapten. The libraries were sequenced as a pool, and the TCR yield per sample differed mostly because of small variations in library volumes within the pool. Blood for TCR sequencing was provided by twenty-nine alopecia patients at one to four time points (pre-sensitization, 2, 6 and 24 weeks). Throughout the approximately 25-week study period, patients were also given weekly therapeutic DPC doses on the scalp. Patch tests used Finn chambers with 0.01% DPC on the upper back, scored after 6 days by International Contact Dermatitis Research Group standards. Alopecia areata with under or over 50% scalp involvement, alopecia totalis and alopecia universalis were represented in the patient cohort, which was mostly female. Here is what the overall study found, with its caveats: Repeated subsampling changed both the strength of the expansion versus patch-test correlation and the threshold at which that correlation became significant. The number of PT1 expanded TCRs positively correlated with patch test score, significant at thresholds 8, 16 and 32 but not 4. No change with DPC sensitization was found in the number of TCRs above 1 in 1000 frequency, and no evidence of global repertoire structure alterations was found. Compared with pre-sensitization or healthy control sets, expanded TCRs formed significantly more large CDR3 similarity clusters, which is consistent with antigen-driven responses. Alopecia, a presumed autoimmune disease, was present in all patients, so the immune response of the patients might differ from that of healthy individuals.

Worth noting for this clonotype: Its antigen is unknown. Base-call qualities are not available, and no considerably larger clone is one nucleotide away.

The method behind the library was RACE. These reads were obtained on a NextSeq 500. Library preparation attached unique molecular identifiers to individual cDNA molecules for quantitative, reproducible TCR counting. From each blood RNA sample, both TCR alpha and TCR beta chains were sequenced. The authors' pipeline ran thus. A median of approximately 100,000 TCRs per sample was observed, with a range of roughly 23,224 to 750,000. V, J and CDR3 annotation of the TCR reads was performed with the Decombinator software suite. To make PS versus PT1 abundance plots, every sample was subsampled to the same number of TCRs (28,000). TCRs were defined as expanded if absent before sensitization and observed at least eight times at the 2-week time point. The public reads were run again by TCRdb, first through fastp at Q25 and then through MiXCR, and only productive beta chains were kept. Every distinct CDR3 protein forms one entry, paired with its most common genes and DNA. The V and J calls were determined by TCRdb, not by the authors. Across this sample there are 75,000 to 90,000 distinct CDR3 sequences, with approximately 12% seen only once. The ten largest clones add up to around 3.2% of the sample.

The label giving this sample's time point can be read as: patch test 1, 2 weeks after DPC sensitization. The treatment or condition label corresponds to: therapeutic diphenylcyclopropenone sensitization with weekly scalp DPC. At every patch-test visit, the blood draw took place before the patch test was put on. Eligible patients were aged 18 to 70, diagnosed with alopecia, deemed suitable for DPC therapy, and excluded if pregnant. Unfractionated whole blood was collected in Tempus Blood RNA tubes, and total RNA was extracted from that blood. The CDR1 and CDR2 encoded by the germline V gene are SGHRS and YFSETQ. The CDR3 runs 13 residues from the cysteine to the phenylalanine. The read is trimmed to its CDR3 DNA, 39 bases read in frame from base 1. For this chain, trimming is 0 bases at the V end and 5 bases at the J end, and the number of junction bases without a gene match is 2.

The sample was whole blood, taken in connection with sensitization to the hapten diphenylcyclopropenone (DPC). This clonotype was obtained from a woman aged 55-75 years with alopecia areata. Some clones in this sample may be carry-over from other donors' samples. Recombination connected TRBV5-1 to TRBJ2-7; a stretch of 7 junction bases matches TRBD1. The CDR3 here reads CASSLGTGHEQYF. Here is the DNA: TGCGCCAGCAGCTTGGGGACAGGCCACGAGCAGTACTTC.